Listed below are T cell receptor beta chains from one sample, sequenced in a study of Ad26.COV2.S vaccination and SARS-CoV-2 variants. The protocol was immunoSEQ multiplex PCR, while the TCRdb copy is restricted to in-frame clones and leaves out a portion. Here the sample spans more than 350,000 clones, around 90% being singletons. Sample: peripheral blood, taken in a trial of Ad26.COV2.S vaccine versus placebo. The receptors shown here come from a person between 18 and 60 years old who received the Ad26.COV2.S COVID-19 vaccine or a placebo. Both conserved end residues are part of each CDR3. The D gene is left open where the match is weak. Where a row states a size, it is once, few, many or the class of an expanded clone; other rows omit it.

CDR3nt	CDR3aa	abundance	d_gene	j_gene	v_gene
TGTGCCAGCCTCCGACAGCCGAACACCGGGGAGCTGTTTTTT	CASLRQPNTGELFF	.	.	TRBJ2-2	TRBV28
TGTGCCAGCAGCTTAGTCAGGGGCTACGAGCAGTACTTC	CASSLVRGYEQYF	.	.	TRBJ2-7	TRBV11-1
TGTGCCAGCAGCTCCTCCGGGCCGTCCTACGAGCAGTACTTC	CASSSSGPSYEQYF	.	.	TRBJ2-7	TRBV7-6
TGTGCCATCTCCAGGGACCCCGGATCTGAAGCTTTCTTT	CAISRDPGSEAFF	.	.	TRBJ1-1	TRBV10-3
TGCGCCAGCAGCCAGGGACTCTACACCGGGGAGCTGTTTTTT	CASSQGLYTGELFF	.	.	TRBJ2-2	TRBV4-1
TGTGCCAGCAGCAGACAAGGGCTGAGGGACAATGAGCAGTTCTTC	CASSRQGLRDNEQFF	.	.	TRBJ2-1	TRBV11-3
TGTGCCAGCAGTTTCTTGACGAACACCGGGGAGCTGTTTTTT	CASSFLTNTGELFF	.	.	TRBJ2-2	TRBV28
TGTGCCTGGACTGGGATCCGACAGAATTCACCCCTCCACTTT	CAWTGIRQNSPLHF	.	.	TRBJ1-6	TRBV30
TGCGCCAGCAGCTTGGCCTCCCCTTACGAGCAGTACTTC	CASSLASPYEQYF	.	.	TRBJ2-7	TRBV5-1
TGTGCCAGCAGGCGACAGGGTTCTAATTCACCCCTCCACTTT	CASRRQGSNSPLHF	once	TRBD1	TRBJ1-6	TRBV5-6
TGTGCCAGCCGGTCGGGGGGCGCGGGAGTGGGTGAGCAGTTCTTC	CASRSGGAGVGEQFF	.	.	TRBJ2-1	TRBV27
TGTGCCAGCAGATCCCAGGGGATCTGGGGAACCGAAGCTTTCTTT	CASRSQGIWGTEAFF	.	.	TRBJ1-1	TRBV28
TGTGCCACCCACGGACGGGGAAACACCATATATTTT	CATHGRGNTIYF	.	.	TRBJ1-3	TRBV19
TGCGCCAGCAGCTTGTTGGGGGACTATACAGATACGCAGTATTTT	CASSLLGDYTDTQYF	.	TRBD2	TRBJ2-3	TRBV5-1
TGTGCCAGCAGTTACCTCCCAGGACAGGGCAGCTCCTACGAGCAGTACTTC	CASSYLPGQGSSYEQYF	.	TRBD1	TRBJ2-7	TRBV6-2/TRBV6-3
TGTGCCAGCAGATCGACAGACAATCAGCCCCAGCATTTT	CASRSTDNQPQHF	.	.	TRBJ1-5	TRBV12-3/TRBV12-4
TGTGCCAGCAGTTCCATCTTGAGTCTAGGGGGAGATGAAAAACTGTTTTTT	CASSSILSLGGDEKLFF	.	.	TRBJ1-4	TRBV28
TGTGCCAGCACCTACGCAGGGGGCAACTCCTACGAGCAGTACTTC	CASTYAGGNSYEQYF	.	TRBD1	TRBJ2-7	TRBV6-5
TGTGCCACCAGTGATAGGTCGGAGACAGGGGCGTACGAGCAGTACTTC	CATSDRSETGAYEQYF	.	TRBD1	TRBJ2-7	TRBV24-1
TGTGCCAGCAGCTTAGGACTAGCGGGAGCTGACGACGAGCAGTACTTC	CASSLGLAGADDEQYF	.	TRBD2	TRBJ2-7	TRBV7-9
TGTGCCAGCTCACCCGGAGTTCAGGGAGAGACCCAGTACTTC	CASSPGVQGETQYF	.	.	TRBJ2-5	TRBV18
TGTGCCACCAGCAGAGTGGGCGGGAACTATGGCTACACCTTC	CATSRVGGNYGYTF	.	.	TRBJ1-2	TRBV15
TGTGCCAGCAGTCCCGGGACACTACACACAGATACGCAGTATTTT	CASSPGTLHTDTQYF	.	.	TRBJ2-3	TRBV6-5
TGTGCCAGCAGTGAATCGGCAGCGAATCAGCCCCAGCATTTT	CASSESAANQPQHF	.	.	TRBJ1-5	TRBV2
TGTGCCAGCAGCTTTTTATTTGCGGGGGGGACTAGCGGGACTTACGAGCAGTACTTC	CASSFLFAGGTSGTYEQYF	.	TRBD2	TRBJ2-7	TRBV7-2
TGTGCCAGCAGTTTATACTCCGAGCAGTACTTC	CASSLYSEQYF	.	.	TRBJ2-7	TRBV28
TGTGCCAGTAGTATAAGGGGGACTAGCGGTTCCTCCTACGAGCAGTACTTC	CASSIRGTSGSSYEQYF	.	TRBD2	TRBJ2-7	TRBV19
TGTGCCAGCAGTTTAAGCGGCTATGAGCAGTTCTTC	CASSLSGYEQFF	.	.	TRBJ2-1	TRBV12-3/TRBV12-4
TGTGCCACCAGTGGGGACAGGGGTCCTGAGACAGATACGCAGTATTTT	CATSGDRGPETDTQYF	.	TRBD1	TRBJ2-3	TRBV24-1
TGTGCAAGTCGCTTAGCGGCAAGACAAGCGGGAGGGCCGTGTAATGAGCAGTTCTTC	CASRLAARQAGGPCNEQFF	.	.	TRBJ2-1	TRBV12-2
TGCGCCAGCAGCTTGGGCCTAGGACCCTCCGAGCAGTACTTC	CASSLGLGPSEQYF	.	.	TRBJ2-7	TRBV5-1
TGTGCCAGCAGCAACTCCAACAGGGGACACTTTTCCTACGAGCAGTACTTC	CASSNSNRGHFSYEQYF	.	.	TRBJ2-7	TRBV21-1
TGCGCCAGCAGCCCGCCTGGGAGTTATGAGCAGTTCTTC	CASSPPGSYEQFF	few	.	TRBJ2-1	TRBV4-3
TGTGCCAGCAGCTTTGATGGAAATCAGCCCCAGCATTTT	CASSFDGNQPQHF	.	.	TRBJ1-5	TRBV7-9
TGTGCCAGCAGTTCGCAGGCGCGGGAGGGCCGATATGGATACTACGAGCAGTACTTC	CASSSQAREGRYGYYEQYF	.	TRBD2	TRBJ2-7	TRBV27
TGTGCCAGCCCCCCACGGAGGGGTAGCACAGATACGCAGTATTTT	CASPPRRGSTDTQYF	.	.	TRBJ2-3	TRBV28
TGTGCCAGCAGCTTAGGAGGGATGCGGCAAGAGACCCAGTACTTC	CASSLGGMRQETQYF	.	.	TRBJ2-5	TRBV7-9
TGTGCCAGCAGTTTAGGTACAGTCTACACAGATACGCAGTATTTT	CASSLGTVYTDTQYF	.	.	TRBJ2-3	TRBV27
TGCAGCGTTGAAGACCCCTCTGCGGGTGGGTCTAATGAGCAGTTCTTC	CSVEDPSAGGSNEQFF	.	.	TRBJ2-1	TRBV29-1
TGTGCCAGCAGCTTAGCGGGCGGGAGGACCACAGATACGCAGTATTTT	CASSLAGGRTTDTQYF	.	TRBD2	TRBJ2-3	TRBV11-2
TGTGCCAGTAGCATCTTCCCTCCGGAGTGGCGAGGTCAGCCCCAGCATTTT	CASSIFPPEWRGQPQHF	.	.	TRBJ1-5	TRBV19
TGTGCCAGCAGTTCCCGACTAGCTCCCCATGAGCAGTTCTTC	CASSSRLAPHEQFF	once	TRBD2	TRBJ2-1	TRBV6-6
TGTGCCAGCAGTTTATGGGTGGAAGAGACCCAGTACTTC	CASSLWVEETQYF	.	.	TRBJ2-5	TRBV12-3/TRBV12-4
TGTGCCAGCAGTTACCGGCGGGAGGTTTACGAGCAGTACTTC	CASSYRREVYEQYF	.	TRBD2	TRBJ2-7	TRBV6-5
TGTGCCAGCAGCTCTCCTAGCGGGAATAACAATGAGCAGTTCTTC	CASSSPSGNNNEQFF	.	TRBD2	TRBJ2-1	TRBV7-9
TGTGCCAGCCGAAGACCTTCGGGAGGGTATAGCAATCAGCCCCAGCATTTT	CASRRPSGGYSNQPQHF	.	.	TRBJ1-5	TRBV7-8
TGTGCCAGCAGTTACTTAACGGGAGCGTACAATGAGCAGTTCTTC	CASSYLTGAYNEQFF	.	.	TRBJ2-1	TRBV6-2/TRBV6-3
TGCGCCAGCAGCCAAGATTATGGGGCTAGTGAGCAGTTCTTC	CASSQDYGASEQFF	.	.	TRBJ2-1	TRBV4-1
TGTGCCAGCAGCCCGGGACAAACCTATGGCTACACCTTC	CASSPGQTYGYTF	.	.	TRBJ1-2	TRBV7-3
TGTGCCAGCAGCTTGATCCCCCGAGGGAACACTGAAGCTTTCTTT	CASSLIPRGNTEAFF	.	.	TRBJ1-1	TRBV5-4